These 19 T cell receptor beta chains came from one sample sequenced in a study of blood T cells in healthy people across ages. The second PCR ran about 6 to 11 cycles with a sample-barcoded 5' primer and J-beta primers. TCRdb reprocessed the 5' RACE reads via MiXCR and lists one record per CDR3 protein. The table lists around 650,000 distinct CDR3 sequences, less than 45% of them singletons. Material: blood. These receptors were collected from a man aged 80 or over in good health.

In its sample, this clonotype was seen a few times. The chain employs TRBV6-2 or TRBV6-3 and TRBJ2-7; a weak D match, TRBD1 (5 bases). The ends were cut back, 7 bases at V and 2 bases at J, with 15 bases in the middle. CDR3 length: 14 amino acids. The V gene's germline CDR1 is MNHEY and CDR2 SVGEGT. The CDR3, as DNA: TGTGCCAGCATGAAGGGGATTAGACCCTACGAGCAGTACTTC. This encodes CASMKGIRPYEQYF.

This clonotype came up a few times. The rearrangement uses TRBV5-1 and TRBJ2-1; no reliable D call. The CDR3 has 12 amino acids. The V and J ends lost 0 bases and 9 bases respectively, with 7 bases between them. Germline loops: CDR1 SGHRS, CDR2 YFSETQ. The CDR3 DNA follows: TGCGCCAGCAGCTTGGAGGCCGGTGAGCAGTTCTTC. Protein sequence: CASSLEAGEQFF.

V gene TRBV15 combines with J gene TRBJ2-5; D ambiguous. Germline CDR1 LNHNV, CDR2 YYDKDF (reference sequence). The V end lost 4 bases, the J end lost 5 bases, and 8 bases lay between the germline ends. This CDR3 has 12 amino acids. The CDR3 loop reads CATSNRGETQYF. The CDR3 DNA follows: TGTGCCACCAGCAACCGTGGGGAGACCCAGTACTTC.

This clonotype was detected only once. The rearrangement uses TRBV29-1 and TRBJ1-4; perhaps TRBD1 as D (5 bases). Deletions cut 4 bases from V and 8 bases from J, with 14 bases between. The CDR3 sequence is 13 residues long. The germline gives CDR1 SQVTM, CDR2 ANQGSEA. CDR3 bases: TGCAGCGTTGCGCAGGGTCGGAGGGAAAAACTGTTTTTT. Translating gives CSVAQGRREKLFF.

The CDR3: CASSPRPSATKNIQYF. The CDR3 region has the DNA TGTGCCAGCAGTCCTAGACCGTCAGCGACCAAAAACATTCAGTACTTC. This sequence joins TRBV28 and TRBJ2-4; no firm D call. The V gene lost 5 bases and the J gene lost 2 bases, with 16 bases spanning the gap. This CDR3 spans 16 amino acids. Germline CDR1 MDHEN, CDR2 SYDVKM. Filled out from reference TRBV28 and TRBJ2-4, the complete variable domain reads DVKVTQSSRYLVKRTGEKVFLECVQDMDHENMFWYRQDPGLGLRLIYFSYDVKMKEKGDIPEGYSVSREKKERFSLILESASTNQTSMYLCASSPRPSATKNIQYFGAGTRLSVL.

This sequence joins TRBV3-1 and TRBJ1-5; D call uncertain. This CDR3 has 14 amino acids. The germline V and J ends were trimmed by 4 bases and 5 bases, with 12 bases remaining between them. From germline, CDR1 is LGHDT and CDR2 YNNKEL (reference sequence). The CDR3 nucleotides read TGTGCCAGCAGCCCCGCACATATGGATCAGCCCCAGCATTTT. Residues: CASSPAHMDQPQHF.

There are many counts of this clonotype. The chain joins TRBV7-2 to TRBJ1-4; D uncertain. V gave up 5 bases and J gave up 4 bases, with 11 bases separating them. Germline V CDR1 and CDR2: SGHTA, FQGNSA. This CDR3 contains 14 residues. The CDR3 reads CASSDGILNEKLFF. CDR3 in DNA: TGTGCCAGCAGCGACGGGATCCTTAATGAAAAACTGTTTTTT.

This clonotype was found a few times. The J gene is TRBJ1-6, the V gene TRBV7-9, with a tentative D call TRBD1 (5 bases). CDR1 and CDR2 from the germline V gene are SEHNR and FQNEAQ (reference sequence). CDR3 length: 14 amino acids. Trimming left V 5 bases short and J 10 bases short, with 15 bases between. DNA of the CDR3: TGTGCCAGCAGCGGACCCGGGGGTGGCTCACCCCTCCACTTT. It yields the protein CASSGPGGGSPLHF. Full variable domain (outside the CDR3, taken from reference TRBV7-9 and TRBJ1-6): DTGVSQNPRHKITKRGQNVTFRCDPISEHNRLYWYRQTLGQGPEFLTYFQNEAQLEKSRLLSDRFSAERPKGSFSTLEIQRTEQGDSAMYLCASSGPGGGSPLHFGNGTRLTVT.

On this clonotype: A read error may be the cause here, since a much bigger clone is one base away. The V and J genes are TRBV30 and TRBJ2-7, with TRBD1 as a possible D gene (5 bases). Germline V gene sequence: CDR1 GTSNPN, CDR2 SVGIG (reference sequence). Trimming stripped 2 bases from V and 4 bases from J, with 15 bases between. This CDR3 contains 14 residues. The CDR3 region has the DNA TGTGCCTGGAGTCCGACTGTAGGGGCTTACGAGCAGTACTTC. Translation: CAWSPTVGAYEQYF.

This clonotype was counted a few times. J is TRBJ2-3 and V is TRBV27; TRBD2 matches at 15 bases. Per the germline V gene, CDR1 is MNHEY and CDR2 is SMNVEV (reference sequence). V dropped 5 bases and J dropped 3; count of bases not matched to a gene: 12. The CDR3 totals 19 residues. The CDR3, as DNA: TGTGCCAGCAGTCCTGACAGGGCCGGGACTAGCGGGAGGACAGATACGCAGTATTTT. Protein product: CASSPDRAGTSGRTDTQYF.

The rearrangement joins TRBV6-2 or TRBV6-3 to TRBJ2-2; 7 bases match TRBD1. The germline CDR1 and CDR2 sequences are MNHEY and SVGEGT. J gave up 1 base and V 2 bases, and 4 bases lay outside the gene matches. The CDR3 totals 16 residues. For the CDR3, the DNA is TGTGCCAGCAGTTACGAAAGGGGGCGGAACACCGGGGAGCTGTTTTTT. Translation: CASSYERGRNTGELFF.

In this sample, this clonotype turned up a few times. A read error is possible here, since a much larger clone lies one base away. The chain carries TRBV7-2 and TRBJ2-3, with 12 bases fitting TRBD2. The germline gives CDR1 SGHTA, CDR2 FQGNSA. V lost 5 bases, J lost 4 bases, and 16 bases stayed unmatched. CDR3 size: 19 residues. As DNA, the CDR3 is TGTGCCAGCAGCATTCGACTAGCGGGGGAAGCGAAGTTCGCAGATACGCAGTATTTT. This gives the protein CASSIRLAGEAKFADTQYF. Together with reference TRBV7-2 and TRBJ2-3, the CDR3 gives the full variable domain: GAGVSQSPSNKVTEKGKDVELRCDPISGHTALYWYRQSLGQGLEFLIYFQGNSAPDKSGLPSDRFSAERTGGSVSTLTIQRTQQEDSAVYLCASSIRLAGEAKFADTQYFGPGTRLTVL.

In this sample, this clonotype turned up a few times. With a much larger clone just one base away, this may be a read error. The rearrangement joins TRBV16 to TRBJ2-7; D tentatively reads TRBD1 or TRBD2 (5 bases each). Germline V CDR1 and CDR2: KGHSY, FQNENV. V was trimmed by 4 bases and J by 5 bases, leaving 12 bases between them. This CDR3 comprises 13 residues. CDR3 sequence (DNA): TGTGCCAGCAGCCGGCTCAGGGAGAACGAGCAGTACTTC. This sequence encodes CASSRLRENEQYF.

Notes on this clonotype: The junction shows a germline mismatch at one end, possibly a read error. The chain carries TRBV29-1 and TRBJ2-1; a weak D match, TRBD2 (7 bases). The CDR3 runs to 14 residues. Germline V gene sequence: CDR1 SQVTM, CDR2 ANQGSEA. The CDR3 loop is CSAGGQSSYSEQFF. For the CDR3, the DNA is TGCAGCGCCGGGGGGCAGAGCTCCTACAGTGAGCAGTTCTTC.

J is TRBJ2-3 and V is TRBV7-3, with 8 positions matching TRBD2. Germline assignment: CDR1 SGHTA and CDR2 FQGTGA. J lost 6 bases, V lost 2 bases, and 13 bases had no gene match. This CDR3 is 17 amino acids long. The CDR3 here is CASSLFQAGAPRDTQYF. Here the CDR3 DNA reads TGTGCCAGCAGCTTATTCCAAGCGGGAGCCCCTCGGGATACGCAGTATTTT.

This clonotype was picked up a small number of times. The gene calls are TRBV21-1 and TRBJ2-5; whether TRBD1, the table's D call, matches the DNA was not checked. TRBV21-1 is a pseudogene locus. This CDR3 contains 15 residues. The CDR3 protein is CAENGRGDGKETQYF. DNA for the CDR3: TGTGCGGAGAACGGGAGAGGGGATGGGAAAGAGACCCAGTACTTC.

Comment on this clonotype: A much larger clone is a single base away; this may be a read error. The chain uses TRBV5-1 and TRBJ2-7, with D tentatively TRBD1 (7 bases). Gene TRBJ2-4 matches the end of the DNA better, so the J call may be wrong. The CDR3 contains 16 residues. Germline V gene sequence: CDR1 SGHRS, CDR2 YFSETQ. Written as DNA, the CDR3 is TGCGCCAGCAGCTTGGAGGGGCGGGGACAGCGTAACATTCAGTACTTC. It yields the protein CASSLEGRGQRNIQYF.

The chain links TRBV15 to TRBJ2-5; D is unclear. The germline CDR1 and CDR2 sequences are LNHNV and YYDKDF (reference sequence). The CDR3 totals 14 residues. The V and J ends lost 4 bases and 4 bases respectively, with 13 bases between them. The CDR3 region is CATSTRGARETQYF. As DNA, the CDR3 is TGTGCCACCAGCACTCGAGGAGCGAGAGAGACCCAGTACTTC. The full variable domain, its missing parts supplied by reference TRBV15 and TRBJ2-5, is DAMVIQNPRYQVTQFGKPVTLSCSQTLNHNVMYWYQQKSSQAPKLLFHYYDKDFNNEADTPDNFQSRRPNTSFCFLDIRSPGLGDTAMYLCATSTRGARETQYFGPGTRLLVL.

The J gene is TRBJ2-5, the V gene TRBV7-9; a weak D match, TRBD2 (7 bases). Judging by the DNA end, TRBJ2-7 fits better; the J call may be wrong. In germline, CDR1 is SEHNR, CDR2 FQNEAQ (reference sequence). The CDR3 consists of 16 residues. The CDR3 bases are TGTGCCAGCCAAGGGCCCAAACAGGGCGGGGGCTACGAGCAGTACTTC. It encodes CASQGPKQGGGYEQYF.